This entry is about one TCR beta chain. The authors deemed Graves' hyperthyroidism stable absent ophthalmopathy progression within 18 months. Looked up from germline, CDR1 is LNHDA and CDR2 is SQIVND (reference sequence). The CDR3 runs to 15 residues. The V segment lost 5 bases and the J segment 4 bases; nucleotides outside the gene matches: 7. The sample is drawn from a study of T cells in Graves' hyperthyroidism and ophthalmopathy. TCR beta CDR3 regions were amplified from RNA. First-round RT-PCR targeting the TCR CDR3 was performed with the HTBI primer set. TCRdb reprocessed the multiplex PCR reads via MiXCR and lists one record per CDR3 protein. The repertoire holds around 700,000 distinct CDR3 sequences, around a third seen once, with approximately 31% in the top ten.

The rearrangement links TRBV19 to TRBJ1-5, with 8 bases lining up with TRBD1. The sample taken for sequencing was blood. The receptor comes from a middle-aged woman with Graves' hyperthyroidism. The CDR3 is CASSAGQGGNQPQHF. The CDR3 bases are TGTGCCAGTAGTGCCGGACAGGGTGGTAATCAGCCCCAGCATTTT. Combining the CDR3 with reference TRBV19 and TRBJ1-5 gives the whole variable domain DGGITQSPKYLFRKEGQNVTLSCEQNLNHDAMYWYRQDPGQGLRLIYYSQIVNDFQKGDIAEGYSVSREKKESFPLTVTSAQKNPTAFYLCASSAGQGGNQPQHFGDGTRLSIL.